The rows below give T cell receptor beta chains drawn from one sample of a study of shared clonotypes between healthy human individuals. Libraries were prepared by immunoSEQ multiplex PCR; TCRdb keeps only in-frame clonotypes and omits some of them. The sample contains 2 million to 2.5 million clones, approximately 94% of which appear only once. Material: naive CD4+ T cells sorted from blood. Every receptor here comes from a man between 18 and 29 years old in good health. Each CDR3 is given without its conserved first and last residue. Fields, in order: J gene, V gene, CDR3 protein.

j_gene: TRBJ2-7; v_gene: TRBV18; CDR3aa: ASSPFVGEQY
j_gene: TRBJ2-7; v_gene: TRBV18; CDR3aa: ASSPPGHNYEQY
j_gene: TRBJ2-2; v_gene: TRBV19; CDR3aa: ASSSSGSRNTGELF
j_gene: TRBJ1-1; v_gene: TRBV18; CDR3aa: ASSPLGAPTEAF
j_gene: TRBJ1-2; v_gene: TRBV14; CDR3aa: ASSQQGPYGYT
j_gene: TRBJ1-2; v_gene: TRBV5-1; CDR3aa: ASSLTEPYGYT
j_gene: TRBJ1-4; v_gene: TRBV2; CDR3aa: ASRTTGAPGKLF
j_gene: TRBJ2-5; v_gene: TRBV5-4; CDR3aa: ASSRGTETQY
j_gene: TRBJ2-1; v_gene: TRBV5-4; CDR3aa: ASSIGTSGSYNEQF
j_gene: TRBJ1-5; v_gene: TRBV5-6; CDR3aa: ASSLARQGTNQPQH
j_gene: TRBJ2-3; v_gene: TRBV5-8; CDR3aa: ASSLLAGGQGTDTQY
j_gene: TRBJ1-1; v_gene: TRBV6-5; CDR3aa: ASSHLRVGDTEAF
j_gene: TRBJ1-4; v_gene: TRBV21-1; CDR3aa: ASSENRRVNEKLF
j_gene: TRBJ2-7; v_gene: TRBV28; CDR3aa: ASSLGGGGGPYEQY
j_gene: TRBJ1-1; v_gene: TRBV5-4; CDR3aa: ASSLDWATEAF
j_gene: TRBJ2-1; v_gene: TRBV28; CDR3aa: ASSRPVQVGTYNEQF
j_gene: TRBJ1-5; v_gene: TRBV21-1; CDR3aa: ASITQPQH
j_gene: TRBJ2-3; v_gene: TRBV9; CDR3aa: ASSVVSSDTQY
j_gene: TRBJ2-7; v_gene: TRBV5-1; CDR3aa: ASSYGLAGVKVTYEQY
j_gene: TRBJ1-1; v_gene: TRBV9; CDR3aa: ASSVGPRDPEAF
j_gene: TRBJ1-5; v_gene: TRBV6-1; CDR3aa: ASSEGAGRNQPQH
j_gene: TRBJ1-5; v_gene: TRBV7-8; CDR3aa: ASSLWGGNQPQH
j_gene: TRBJ1-2; v_gene: TRBV6-5; CDR3aa: ASRQTANYGYT
j_gene: TRBJ2-2; v_gene: TRBV28; CDR3aa: ASRRGRTGELF
j_gene: TRBJ2-1; v_gene: TRBV30; CDR3aa: AWRDAEMF
j_gene: TRBJ1-5; v_gene: TRBV10-3; CDR3aa: AISESMGAGSNQPQH
j_gene: TRBJ1-1; v_gene: TRBV7-2; CDR3aa: ASSLPPGGMNTEAF
j_gene: TRBJ2-2; v_gene: TRBV11-2; CDR3aa: ASSQAGGTGELF
j_gene: TRBJ1-1; v_gene: TRBV13; CDR3aa: ASSARVRGNTEAF
j_gene: TRBJ2-7; v_gene: TRBV5-4; CDR3aa: ASSFRQGAAYEQY
j_gene: TRBJ1-4; v_gene: TRBV6-1; CDR3aa: ASSEPTGEKLF
j_gene: TRBJ1-2; v_gene: TRBV18; CDR3aa: ASSPTRTSEGYT
j_gene: TRBJ1-2; v_gene: TRBV14; CDR3aa: ASSPRQGLYGYT
j_gene: TRBJ2-1; v_gene: TRBV18; CDR3aa: ASSPQLGVYNEQF
j_gene: TRBJ2-3; v_gene: TRBV28; CDR3aa: ASRMTGTDTQY